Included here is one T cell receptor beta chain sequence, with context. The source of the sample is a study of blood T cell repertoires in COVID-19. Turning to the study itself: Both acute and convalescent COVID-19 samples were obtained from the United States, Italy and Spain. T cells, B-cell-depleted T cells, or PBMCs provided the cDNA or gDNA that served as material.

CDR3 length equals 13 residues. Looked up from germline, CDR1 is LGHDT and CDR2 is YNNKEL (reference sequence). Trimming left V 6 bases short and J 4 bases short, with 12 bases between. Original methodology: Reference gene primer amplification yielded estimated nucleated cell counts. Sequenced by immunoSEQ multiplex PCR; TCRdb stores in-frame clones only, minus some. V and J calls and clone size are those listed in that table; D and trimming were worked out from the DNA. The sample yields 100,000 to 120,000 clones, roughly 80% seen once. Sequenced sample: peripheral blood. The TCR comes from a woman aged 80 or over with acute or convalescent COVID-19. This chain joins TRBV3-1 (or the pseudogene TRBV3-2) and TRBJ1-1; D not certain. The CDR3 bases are TGTGCCAGCAGTCGAGTGATTCCCACTGAAGCTTTCTTT. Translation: CASSRVIPTEAFF.